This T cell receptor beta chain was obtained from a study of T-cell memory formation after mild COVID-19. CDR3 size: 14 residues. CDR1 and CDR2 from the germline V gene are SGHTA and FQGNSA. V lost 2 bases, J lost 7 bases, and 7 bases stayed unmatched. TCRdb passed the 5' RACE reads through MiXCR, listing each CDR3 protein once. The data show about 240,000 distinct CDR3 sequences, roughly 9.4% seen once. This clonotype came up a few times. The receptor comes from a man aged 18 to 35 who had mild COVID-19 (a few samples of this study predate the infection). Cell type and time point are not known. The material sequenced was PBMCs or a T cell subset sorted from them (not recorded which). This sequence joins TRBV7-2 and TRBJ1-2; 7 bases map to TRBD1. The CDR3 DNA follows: TGTGCCAGCAGCTTACCGACAGGGCACCTTGGCTACACCTTC. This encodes CASSLPTGHLGYTF. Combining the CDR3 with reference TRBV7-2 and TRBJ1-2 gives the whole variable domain GAGVSQSPSNKVTEKGKDVELRCDPISGHTALYWYRQSLGQGLEFLIYFQGNSAPDKSGLPSDRFSAERTGGSVSTLTIQRTQQEDSAVYLCASSLPTGHLGYTFGSGTRLTVV.